Here is one T cell receptor beta chain with its context. CDR3 length equals 19 residues. Germline V gene lookup returns CDR1 MGHRA and CDR2 YSYEKL. V gave up 3 bases and J gave up 4 bases; unmatched junction bases: 21. The record originates from a study of blood T cell repertoires in COVID-19. Study-wide background: From the United States, Italy and Spain came samples of acute and convalescent COVID-19.

Authors' processing steps: Estimated nucleated cell counts came from reference gene primer amplification. Using immunoSEQ multiplex PCR, the repertoire was profiled, and TCRdb retains in-frame clones only, with some absent. From that table come the V and J calls and clone size; the DNA was used to work out D and trimming. The sample lists 40,000 or so clones, approximately 85% occurring once. This clonotype was sampled from a man aged 35 to 55 with active or convalescent COVID-19. The rearrangement uses TRBV4-1 and TRBJ2-7; 7 bases map to TRBD1. Sequencing was performed on peripheral blood. CDR3 bases: TGCGCCAGCAGCCAGGAAATCGCGGGTTTGACAGGGTCGCGATACGAGCAGTACTTC. Encoded protein: CASSQEIAGLTGSRYEQYF.